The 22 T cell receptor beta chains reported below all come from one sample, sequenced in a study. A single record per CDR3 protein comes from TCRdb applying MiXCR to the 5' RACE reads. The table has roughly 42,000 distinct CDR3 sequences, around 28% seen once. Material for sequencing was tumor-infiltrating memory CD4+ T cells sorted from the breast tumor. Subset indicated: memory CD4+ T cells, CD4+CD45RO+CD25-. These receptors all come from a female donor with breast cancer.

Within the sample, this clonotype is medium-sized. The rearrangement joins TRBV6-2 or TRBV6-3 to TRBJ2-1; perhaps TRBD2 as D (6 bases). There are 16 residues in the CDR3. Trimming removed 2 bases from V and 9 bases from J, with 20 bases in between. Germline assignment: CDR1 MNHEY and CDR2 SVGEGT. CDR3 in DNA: TGTGCCAGCAGTTACGCTTTTACTAGCACCGGGGGTGAGCAGTTCTTC. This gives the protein CASSYAFTSTGGEQFF.

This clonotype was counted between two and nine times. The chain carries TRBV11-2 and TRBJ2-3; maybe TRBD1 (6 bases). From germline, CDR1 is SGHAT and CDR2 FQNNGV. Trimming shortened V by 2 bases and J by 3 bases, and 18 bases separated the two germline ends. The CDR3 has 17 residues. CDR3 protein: CASSLHNRVAQTDTQYF. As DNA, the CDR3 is TGTGCCAGCAGCTTACATAACAGGGTCGCGCAGACAGATACGCAGTATTTT.

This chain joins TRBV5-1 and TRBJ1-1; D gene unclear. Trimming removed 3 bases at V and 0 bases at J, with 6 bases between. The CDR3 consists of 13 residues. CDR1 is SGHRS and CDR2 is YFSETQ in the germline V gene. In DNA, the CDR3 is TGCGCCAGCAGCTCAGCAATGAACACTGAAGCTTTCTTT. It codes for CASSSAMNTEAFF. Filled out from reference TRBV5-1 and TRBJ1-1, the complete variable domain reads KAGVTQTPRYLIKTRGQQVTLSCSPISGHRSVSWYQQTPGQGLQFLFEYFSETQRNKGNFPGRFSGRQFSNSRSEMNVSTLELGDSALYLCASSSAMNTEAFFGQGTRLTVV.

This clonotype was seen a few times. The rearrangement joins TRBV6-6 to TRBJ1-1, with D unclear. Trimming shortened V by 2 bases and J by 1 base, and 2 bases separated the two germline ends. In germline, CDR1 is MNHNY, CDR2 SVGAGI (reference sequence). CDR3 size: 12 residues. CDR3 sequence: CASSYTNTEAFF. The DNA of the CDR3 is TGTGCCAGCAGTTACACGAACACTGAAGCTTTCTTT.

CDR3 protein: CASSENVWMQFF. In DNA form, the CDR3 reads TGTGCCAGCAGTGAAAACGTTTGGATGCAGTTCTTC. This chain uses TRBV6-1 with TRBJ2-1; no firm D call. V dropped 2 bases and J dropped 12 bases, with 11 bases sitting between them. Germline CDR1 is MNHNS and CDR2 is SASEGT. The CDR3 is 12 amino acids.

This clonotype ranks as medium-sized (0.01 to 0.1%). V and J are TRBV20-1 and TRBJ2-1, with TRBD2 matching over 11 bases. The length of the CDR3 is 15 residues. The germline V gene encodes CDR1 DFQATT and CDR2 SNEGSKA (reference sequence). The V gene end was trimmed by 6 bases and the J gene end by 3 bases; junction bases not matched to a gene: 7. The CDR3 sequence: CSAKTGTSGYNEQFF. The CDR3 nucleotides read TGCAGTGCAAAGACCGGGACTAGCGGCTACAATGAGCAGTTCTTC.

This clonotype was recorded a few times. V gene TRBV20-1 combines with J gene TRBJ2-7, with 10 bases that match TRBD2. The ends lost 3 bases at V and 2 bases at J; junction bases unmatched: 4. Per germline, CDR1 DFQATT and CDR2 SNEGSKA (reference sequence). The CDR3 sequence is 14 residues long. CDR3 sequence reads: CSARPLAGAYEQYF. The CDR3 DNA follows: TGCAGTGCTAGGCCTCTAGCGGGGGCCTACGAGCAGTACTTC.

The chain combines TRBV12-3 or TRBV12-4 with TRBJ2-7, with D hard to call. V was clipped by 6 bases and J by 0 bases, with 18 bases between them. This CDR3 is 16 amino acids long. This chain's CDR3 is CASSTVYPTGSYEQYF. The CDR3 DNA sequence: TGTGCCAGCAGCACCGTATATCCGACTGGCTCCTACGAGCAGTACTTC.

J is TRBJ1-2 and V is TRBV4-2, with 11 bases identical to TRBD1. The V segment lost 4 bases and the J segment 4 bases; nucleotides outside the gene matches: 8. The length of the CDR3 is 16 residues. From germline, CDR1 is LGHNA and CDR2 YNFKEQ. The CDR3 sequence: CASSREGQGEAYGYTF. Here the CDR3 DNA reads TGTGCCAGCAGCCGGGAGGGACAGGGGGAAGCCTATGGCTACACCTTC.

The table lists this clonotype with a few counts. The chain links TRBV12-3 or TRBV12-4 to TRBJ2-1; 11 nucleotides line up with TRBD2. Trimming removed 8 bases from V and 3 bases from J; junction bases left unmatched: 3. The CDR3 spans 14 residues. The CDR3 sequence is CASGGTSGYNEQFF. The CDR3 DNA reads TGTGCCAGCGGGGGGACTAGCGGCTACAATGAGCAGTTCTTC.

The chain's CDR3 is CASSPDRVGNQPQHF. The CDR3 bases are TGTGCCAGCAGCCCGGACAGGGTTGGCAATCAGCCCCAGCATTTT. This sequence joins TRBV28 and TRBJ1-5; 8 bases map to TRBD1. The germline V gene has CDR1 MDHEN and CDR2 SYDVKM. There are 15 residues in the CDR3. V lost 6 bases, J lost 2 bases, and 6 bases stayed unmatched.

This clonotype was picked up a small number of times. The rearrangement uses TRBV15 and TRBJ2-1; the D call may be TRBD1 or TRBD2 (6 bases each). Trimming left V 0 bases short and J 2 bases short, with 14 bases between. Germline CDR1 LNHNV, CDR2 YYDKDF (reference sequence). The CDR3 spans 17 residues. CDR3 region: CATSRERGGLAYNEQFF. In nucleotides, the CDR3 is TGTGCCACCAGCAGAGAGAGAGGGGGACTGGCCTACAATGAGCAGTTCTTC.

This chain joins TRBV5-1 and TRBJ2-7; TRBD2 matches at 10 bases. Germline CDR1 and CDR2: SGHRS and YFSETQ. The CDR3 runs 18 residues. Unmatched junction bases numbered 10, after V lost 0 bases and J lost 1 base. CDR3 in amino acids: CASSLESGGAVLSYEQYF. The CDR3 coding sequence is TGCGCCAGCAGCTTGGAGAGCGGGGGGGCTGTCCTTTCCTACGAGCAGTACTTC. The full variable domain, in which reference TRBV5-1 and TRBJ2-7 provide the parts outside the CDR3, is KAGVTQTPRYLIKTRGQQVTLSCSPISGHRSVSWYQQTPGQGLQFLFEYFSETQRNKGNFPGRFSGRQFSNSRSEMNVSTLELGDSALYLCASSLESGGAVLSYEQYFGPGTRLTVT.

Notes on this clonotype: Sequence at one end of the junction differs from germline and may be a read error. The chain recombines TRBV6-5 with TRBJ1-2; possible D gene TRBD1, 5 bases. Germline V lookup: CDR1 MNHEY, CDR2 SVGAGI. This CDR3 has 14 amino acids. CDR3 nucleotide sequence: TGCGCCAGCAGCTTAATAACAGGAGCGGATGGCTACACCTTC. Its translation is CASSLITGADGYTF.

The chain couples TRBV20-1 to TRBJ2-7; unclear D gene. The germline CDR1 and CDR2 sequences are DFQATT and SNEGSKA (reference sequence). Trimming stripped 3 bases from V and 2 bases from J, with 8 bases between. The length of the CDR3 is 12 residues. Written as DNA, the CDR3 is TGCAGTGCTAGTCAGGATACCTACGAGCAGTACTTC. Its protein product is CSASQDTYEQYF.

The CDR3 sequence is CASSQNLQGPDTQYF. The DNA for the CDR3 is TGTGCCAGCAGCCAAAACCTACAGGGGCCAGATACGCAGTATTTT. This rearrangement joins TRBV3-1 to TRBJ2-3; 7 nucleotides agree with TRBD1. The CDR3 is made up of 15 amino acids. Germline V gene data show CDR1 as LGHDT and CDR2 as YNNKEL (reference sequence). The trim removed 2 bases at V and 4 bases at J, leaving 6 bases unmatched.

In DNA, the CDR3 is TGTGCCAGCAGCCTTGGATCGGCTATTAATCAGCCCCAGCATTTT. Encoded protein: CASSLGSAINQPQHF. V gene TRBV7-2 combines with J gene TRBJ1-5; the D is unclear. Looked up from germline, CDR1 is SGHTA and CDR2 is FQGNSA. The ends were cut back, 5 bases at V and 4 bases at J, with 15 bases in the middle. The CDR3 contains 15 residues.

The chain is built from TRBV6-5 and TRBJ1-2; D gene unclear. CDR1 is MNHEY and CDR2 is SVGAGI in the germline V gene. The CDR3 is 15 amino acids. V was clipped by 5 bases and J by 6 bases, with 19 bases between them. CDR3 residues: CASSHNYRDVDGYTF. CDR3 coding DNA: TGTGCCAGCAGTCACAACTACAGAGATGTGGATGGCTACACCTTC.

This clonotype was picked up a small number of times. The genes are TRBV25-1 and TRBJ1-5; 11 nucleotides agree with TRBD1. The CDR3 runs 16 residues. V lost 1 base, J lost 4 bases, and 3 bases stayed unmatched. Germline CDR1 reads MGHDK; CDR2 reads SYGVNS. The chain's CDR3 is CASSEWGTGGNQPQHF. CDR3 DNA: TGTGCCAGCAGTGAATGGGGGACAGGGGGTAATCAGCCCCAGCATTTT.

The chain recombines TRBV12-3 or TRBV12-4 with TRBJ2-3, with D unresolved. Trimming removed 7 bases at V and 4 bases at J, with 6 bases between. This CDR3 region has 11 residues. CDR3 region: CASMVADTQYF. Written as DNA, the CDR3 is TGTGCCAGCATGGTCGCAGATACGCAGTATTTT.

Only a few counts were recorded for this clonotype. CDR3 sequence: CASSLAFGAETQYF. The CDR3 coding sequence is TGTGCCAGCAGCTTAGCGTTCGGCGCAGAGACCCAGTACTTC. The rearrangement uses TRBV7-2 and TRBJ2-5, with unresolved D. Germline CDR1 SGHTA, CDR2 FQGNSA. V was cut by 0 bases and J by 4 bases, with 9 bases left in between. This CDR3 has 14 amino acids.

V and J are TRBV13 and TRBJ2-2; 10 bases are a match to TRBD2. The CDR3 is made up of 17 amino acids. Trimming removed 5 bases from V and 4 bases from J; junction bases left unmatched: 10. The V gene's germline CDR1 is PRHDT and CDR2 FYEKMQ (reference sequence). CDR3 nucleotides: TGTGCCAGCAGCATGTTAACTAGCGGGGTTAGCACCGGGGAGCTGTTTTTT. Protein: CASSMLTSGVSTGELFF.